A selection of T cell receptor beta chains follows, all from one sample in a study of T cells in Graves' hyperthyroidism and ophthalmopathy. Using its own MiXCR run on the multiplex PCR reads, TCRdb lists one record per CDR3 protein. The repertoire holds 500,000 to 600,000 distinct CDR3 sequences, 20% seen once, with over 45% in the top ten. Material for sequencing was blood. Receptor source: a man aged 40-49 years with Graves' ophthalmopathy. CDR3s include the opening cysteine and the closing phenylalanine or tryptophan. The order of the fields is J gene, V gene, CDR3 length, CDR3 protein.

j_call: TRBJ1-6
v_call: TRBV6-1
cdr3_length: 12
cdr3_aa: CASSRTGSPLHF

j_call: TRBJ1-4
v_call: TRBV5-1
cdr3_length: 15
cdr3_aa: CASSDTGQINEKLFF

j_call: TRBJ1-6
v_call: TRBV5-1
cdr3_length: 16
cdr3_aa: CASSLVQGLNNSPLHF

j_call: TRBJ2-2
v_call: TRBV20-1
cdr3_length: 16
cdr3_aa: CSARVGTSGARGELFF

j_call: TRBJ2-5
v_call: TRBV30
cdr3_length: 10
cdr3_aa: CAYRVETQYF

j_call: TRBJ2-5
v_call: TRBV18
cdr3_length: 14
cdr3_aa: CASSPWTGGETQYF

j_call: TRBJ2-3
v_call: TRBV11-3
cdr3_length: 14
cdr3_aa: CASSTGQRTDTQYF

j_call: TRBJ2-2
v_call: TRBV14
cdr3_length: 16
cdr3_aa: CASSQEAGRPPGSCFF

j_call: TRBJ1-2
v_call: TRBV15
cdr3_length: 15
cdr3_aa: CATSRDNSLQGGYTF

j_call: TRBJ1-5
v_call: TRBV15
cdr3_length: 18
cdr3_aa: CATSRDRSGGVGNQPQHF

j_call: TRBJ2-1
v_call: TRBV2
cdr3_length: 13
cdr3_aa: CANSQTGDSEQFF

j_call: TRBJ2-1
v_call: TRBV7-9
cdr3_length: 16
cdr3_aa: CASSLAGGRLYNEQFF

j_call: TRBJ2-7
v_call: TRBV30
cdr3_length: 12
cdr3_aa: CAWSVGRYEQYF

j_call: TRBJ2-1
v_call: TRBV7-9
cdr3_length: 16
cdr3_aa: CASIGRWASGNNEQFF

j_call: TRBJ2-6
v_call: TRBV30
cdr3_length: 16
cdr3_aa: CAWSPPGVPGANVLTF

j_call: TRBJ1-1
v_call: TRBV2
cdr3_length: 12
cdr3_aa: CASRNRFTEAFF

j_call: TRBJ2-5
v_call: TRBV24-1
cdr3_length: 16
cdr3_aa: CATSDSRAVGGETQYF

j_call: TRBJ2-3
v_call: TRBV5-1
cdr3_length: 16
cdr3_aa: CASSLGDSSSTDTQYF

j_call: TRBJ2-1
v_call: TRBV9
cdr3_length: 15
cdr3_aa: CASKRGLTEDNEQFF

j_call: TRBJ2-3
v_call: TRBV2
cdr3_length: 16
cdr3_aa: CASSDFGGTVTDTQYF

j_call: TRBJ1-6
v_call: TRBV6-5
cdr3_length: 14
cdr3_aa: CASSYKGNNSPPHF

j_call: TRBJ1-2
v_call: TRBV6-1
cdr3_length: 13
cdr3_aa: CASSPASSVGYTF

j_call: TRBJ2-3
v_call: TRBV12-3/TRBV12-4
cdr3_length: 18
cdr3_aa: CASSLYPGLAGTEDTQYF

j_call: TRBJ2-1
v_call: TRBV29-1
cdr3_length: 12
cdr3_aa: CSDKDRANEQFF

j_call: TRBJ2-5
v_call: TRBV28
cdr3_length: 14
cdr3_aa: CASKNLGGKETQYF

j_call: TRBJ2-7
v_call: TRBV7-9
cdr3_length: 14
cdr3_aa: CASSPDRGIGEQYF

j_call: TRBJ2-7
v_call: TRBV6-1
cdr3_length: 13
cdr3_aa: CASGTGAGYEQYF

j_call: TRBJ1-3
v_call: TRBV18
cdr3_length: 14
cdr3_aa: CASSPPNGGNTIYF

j_call: TRBJ1-1
v_call: TRBV2
cdr3_length: 12
cdr3_aa: CASRPANTEAFF

j_call: TRBJ2-2
v_call: TRBV6-1
cdr3_length: 14
cdr3_aa: CAVRTSGNTGELFF

j_call: TRBJ1-1
v_call: TRBV10-3
cdr3_length: 13
cdr3_aa: CAIRDIMNTEAFF

j_call: TRBJ2-1
v_call: TRBV20-1
cdr3_length: 14
cdr3_aa: CSARGQGGLDEQFF

j_call: TRBJ2-5
v_call: TRBV2
cdr3_length: 13
cdr3_aa: CASRADYQETQYF

j_call: TRBJ1-5
v_call: TRBV6-1
cdr3_length: 13
cdr3_aa: CASRSTGAQPQHF

j_call: TRBJ2-3
v_call: TRBV13
cdr3_length: 17
cdr3_aa: CASSFFTSGSSTDTQYF

j_call: TRBJ2-5
v_call: TRBV7-2
cdr3_length: 17
cdr3_aa: CASSLELGQGNKETQYF

j_call: TRBJ2-7
v_call: TRBV29-1
cdr3_length: 14
cdr3_aa: CSATRTARTYEQYF